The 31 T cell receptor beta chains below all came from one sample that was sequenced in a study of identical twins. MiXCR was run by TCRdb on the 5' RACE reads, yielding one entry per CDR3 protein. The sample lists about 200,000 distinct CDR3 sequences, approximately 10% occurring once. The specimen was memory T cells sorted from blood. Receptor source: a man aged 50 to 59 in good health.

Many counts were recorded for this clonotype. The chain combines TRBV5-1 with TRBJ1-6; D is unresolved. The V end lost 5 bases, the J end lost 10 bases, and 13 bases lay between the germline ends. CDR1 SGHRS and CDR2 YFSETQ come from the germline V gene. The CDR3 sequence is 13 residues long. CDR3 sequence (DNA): TGCGCCAGCAGGAGAGAGGGAAGGTCACCCCTCCACTTT. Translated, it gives CASRREGRSPLHF.

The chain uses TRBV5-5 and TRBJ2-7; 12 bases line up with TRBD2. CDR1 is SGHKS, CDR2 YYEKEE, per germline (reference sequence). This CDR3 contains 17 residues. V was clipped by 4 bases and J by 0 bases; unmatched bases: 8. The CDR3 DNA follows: TGTGCCAGCAGCAAGAACATGGGACTAGCGGGCTCCTACGAGCAGTACTTC. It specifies CASSKNMGLAGSYEQYF.

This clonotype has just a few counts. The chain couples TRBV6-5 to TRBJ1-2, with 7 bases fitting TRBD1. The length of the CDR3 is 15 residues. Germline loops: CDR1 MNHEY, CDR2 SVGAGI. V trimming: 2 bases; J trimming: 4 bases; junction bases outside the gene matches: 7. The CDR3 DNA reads TGTGCCAGCAGTTACCCCTTACAGGGGCCCTATGGCTACACCTTC. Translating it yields CASSYPLQGPYGYTF.

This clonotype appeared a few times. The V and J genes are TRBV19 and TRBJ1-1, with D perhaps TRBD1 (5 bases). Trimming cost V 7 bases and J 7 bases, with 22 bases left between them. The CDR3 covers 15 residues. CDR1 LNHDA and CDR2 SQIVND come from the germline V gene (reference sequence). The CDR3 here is CASTRGIGRTHEAFF. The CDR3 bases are TGTGCCAGTACTCGGGGGATCGGACGGACTCATGAAGCTTTCTTT.

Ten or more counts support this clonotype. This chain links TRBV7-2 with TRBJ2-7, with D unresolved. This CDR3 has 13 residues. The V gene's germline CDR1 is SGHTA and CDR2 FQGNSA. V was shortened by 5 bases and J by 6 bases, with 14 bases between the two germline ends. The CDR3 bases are TGTGCCAGCAGCCCTGGGCCCTTTTCCGAGCAGTACTTC. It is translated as CASSPGPFSEQYF.

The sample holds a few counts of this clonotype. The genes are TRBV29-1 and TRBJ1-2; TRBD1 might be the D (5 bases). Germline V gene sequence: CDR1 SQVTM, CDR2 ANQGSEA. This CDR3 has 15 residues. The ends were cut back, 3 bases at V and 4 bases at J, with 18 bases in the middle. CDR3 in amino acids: CSVEIIGTAGYGYTF. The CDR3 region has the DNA TGCAGCGTTGAGATCATAGGGACCGCGGGCTATGGCTACACCTTC.

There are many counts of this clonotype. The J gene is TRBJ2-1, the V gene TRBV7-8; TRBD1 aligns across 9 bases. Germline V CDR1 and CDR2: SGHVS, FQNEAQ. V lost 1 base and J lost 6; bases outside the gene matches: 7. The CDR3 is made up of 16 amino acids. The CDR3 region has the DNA TGTGCCAGCAGCTTAGGGGGGACAGGGTTTGGCAATGAGCAGTTCTTC. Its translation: CASSLGGTGFGNEQFF.

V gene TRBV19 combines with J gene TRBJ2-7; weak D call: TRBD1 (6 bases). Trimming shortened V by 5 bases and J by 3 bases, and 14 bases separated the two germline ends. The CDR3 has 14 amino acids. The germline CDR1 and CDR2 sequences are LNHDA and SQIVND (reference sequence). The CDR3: CASSRRDNIYEQYF. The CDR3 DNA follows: TGTGCCAGTAGTCGCCGGGACAACATCTACGAGCAGTACTTC. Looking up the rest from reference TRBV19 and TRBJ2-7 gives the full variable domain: DGGITQSPKYLFRKEGQNVTLSCEQNLNHDAMYWYRQDPGQGLRLIYYSQIVNDFQKGDIAEGYSVSREKKESFPLTVTSAQKNPTAFYLCASSRRDNIYEQYFGPGTRLTVT.

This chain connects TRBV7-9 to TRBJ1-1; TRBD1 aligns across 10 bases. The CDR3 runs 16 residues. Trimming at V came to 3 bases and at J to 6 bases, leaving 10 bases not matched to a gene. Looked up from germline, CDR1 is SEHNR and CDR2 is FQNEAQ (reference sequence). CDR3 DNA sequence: TGTGCCAGCAGCTTCCTCCCGGGACAGGGGAAATCTGAAGCTTTCTTT. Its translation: CASSFLPGQGKSEAFF.

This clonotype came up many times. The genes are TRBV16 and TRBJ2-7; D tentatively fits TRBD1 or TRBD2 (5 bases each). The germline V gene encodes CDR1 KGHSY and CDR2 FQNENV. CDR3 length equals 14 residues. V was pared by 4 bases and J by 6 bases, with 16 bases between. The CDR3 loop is CASSRDPGSLEQYF. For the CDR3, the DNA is TGTGCCAGCAGCCGGGACCCCGGTTCCCTCGAGCAGTACTTC.

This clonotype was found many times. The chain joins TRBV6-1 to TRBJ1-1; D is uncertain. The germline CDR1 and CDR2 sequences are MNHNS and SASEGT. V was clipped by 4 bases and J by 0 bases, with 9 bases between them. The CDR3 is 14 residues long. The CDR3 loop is CASSVGGLNTEAFF. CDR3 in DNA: TGTGCCAGCAGTGTGGGCGGCTTGAACACTGAAGCTTTCTTT.

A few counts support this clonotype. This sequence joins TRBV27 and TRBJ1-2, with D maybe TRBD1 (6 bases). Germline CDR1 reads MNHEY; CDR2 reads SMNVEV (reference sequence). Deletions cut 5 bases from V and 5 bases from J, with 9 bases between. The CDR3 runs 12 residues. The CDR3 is CASSAQGYGYTF. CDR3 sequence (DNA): TGTGCCAGCAGTGCGCAGGGGTATGGCTACACCTTC.

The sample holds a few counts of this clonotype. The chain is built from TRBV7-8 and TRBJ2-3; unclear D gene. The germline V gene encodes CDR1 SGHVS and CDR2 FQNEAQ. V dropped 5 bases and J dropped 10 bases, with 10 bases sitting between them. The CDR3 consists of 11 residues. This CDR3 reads CASSPSLSQYF. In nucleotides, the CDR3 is TGTGCCAGCAGCCCCTCCCTTTCGCAGTATTTT. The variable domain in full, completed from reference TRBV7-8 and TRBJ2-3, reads GAGVSQSPRYKVAKRGQDVALRCDPISGHVSLFWYQQALGQGPEFLTYFQNEAQLDKSGLPSDRFFAERPEGSVSTLKIQRTQQEDSAVYLCASSPSLSQYFGPGTRLTVL.

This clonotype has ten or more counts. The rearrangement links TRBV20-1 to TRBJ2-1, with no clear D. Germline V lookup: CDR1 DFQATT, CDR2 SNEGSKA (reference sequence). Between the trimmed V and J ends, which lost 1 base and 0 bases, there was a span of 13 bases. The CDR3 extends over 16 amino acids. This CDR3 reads CSARGSDVSSYNEQFF. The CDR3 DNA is TGCAGTGCTAGAGGCAGTGATGTGAGCTCCTACAATGAGCAGTTCTTC.

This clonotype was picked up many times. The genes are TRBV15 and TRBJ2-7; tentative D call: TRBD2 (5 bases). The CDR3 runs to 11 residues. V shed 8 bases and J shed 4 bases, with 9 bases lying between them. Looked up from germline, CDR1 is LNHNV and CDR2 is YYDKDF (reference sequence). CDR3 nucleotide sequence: TGTGCCACCCGTTGGACTTACGAGCAGTACTTC. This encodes CATRWTYEQYF.

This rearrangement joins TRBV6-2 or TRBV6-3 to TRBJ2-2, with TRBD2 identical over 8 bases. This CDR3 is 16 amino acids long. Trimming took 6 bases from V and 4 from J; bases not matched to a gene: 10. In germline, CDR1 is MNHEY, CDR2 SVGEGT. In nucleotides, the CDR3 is TGTGCCAGCAGACCAGAGGGACTAGTTACCACCGGGGAGCTGTTTTTT. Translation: CASRPEGLVTTGELFF.

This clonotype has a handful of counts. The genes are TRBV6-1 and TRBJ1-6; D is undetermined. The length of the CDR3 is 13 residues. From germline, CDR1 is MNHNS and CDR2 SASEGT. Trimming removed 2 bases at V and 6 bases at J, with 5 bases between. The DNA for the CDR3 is TGTGCCAGCAGTGAACAAGCTAATTCACCCCTCCACTTT. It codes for CASSEQANSPLHF.

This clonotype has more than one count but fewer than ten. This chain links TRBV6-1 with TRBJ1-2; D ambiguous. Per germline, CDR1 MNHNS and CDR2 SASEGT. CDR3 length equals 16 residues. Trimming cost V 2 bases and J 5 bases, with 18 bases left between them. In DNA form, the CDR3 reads TGTGCCAGCAGTGAAAGCGCAGGAACCCCTTGGTATGGCTACACCTTC. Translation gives CASSESAGTPWYGYTF.

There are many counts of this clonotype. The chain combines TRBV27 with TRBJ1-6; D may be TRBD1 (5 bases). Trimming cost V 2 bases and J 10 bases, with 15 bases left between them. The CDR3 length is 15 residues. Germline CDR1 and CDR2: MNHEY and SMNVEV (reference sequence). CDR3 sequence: CASSLGGRVSSPLHF. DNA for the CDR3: TGTGCCAGCAGTTTAGGCGGCAGGGTGAGCTCACCCCTCCACTTT.

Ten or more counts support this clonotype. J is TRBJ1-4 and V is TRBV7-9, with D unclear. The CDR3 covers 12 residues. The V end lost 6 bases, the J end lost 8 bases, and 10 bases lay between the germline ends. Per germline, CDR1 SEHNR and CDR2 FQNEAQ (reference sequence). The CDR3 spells CASSEIGEKLFF. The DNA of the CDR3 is TGTGCCAGCAGTGAGATCGGGGAAAAACTGTTTTTT.

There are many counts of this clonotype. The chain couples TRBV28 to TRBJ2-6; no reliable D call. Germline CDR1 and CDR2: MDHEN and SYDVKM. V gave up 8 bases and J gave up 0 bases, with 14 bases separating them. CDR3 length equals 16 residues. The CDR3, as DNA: TGTGCCAGCTCCCGTAATACCCTCTCTGGGGCCAACGTCCTGACTTTC. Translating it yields CASSRNTLSGANVLTF.

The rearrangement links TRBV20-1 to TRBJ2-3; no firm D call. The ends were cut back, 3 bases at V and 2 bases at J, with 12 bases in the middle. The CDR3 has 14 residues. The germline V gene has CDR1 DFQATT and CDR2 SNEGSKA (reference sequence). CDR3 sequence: CSASKPVNTDTQYF. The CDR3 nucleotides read TGCAGTGCTAGCAAACCAGTAAACACAGATACGCAGTATTTT.

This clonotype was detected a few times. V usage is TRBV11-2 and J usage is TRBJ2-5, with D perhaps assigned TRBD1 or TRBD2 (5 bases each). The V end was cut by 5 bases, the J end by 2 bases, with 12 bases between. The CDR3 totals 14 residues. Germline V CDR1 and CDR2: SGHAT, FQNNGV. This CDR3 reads CASSARDGQETQYF. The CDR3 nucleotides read TGTGCCAGCAGCGCTCGGGACGGACAAGAGACCCAGTACTTC.

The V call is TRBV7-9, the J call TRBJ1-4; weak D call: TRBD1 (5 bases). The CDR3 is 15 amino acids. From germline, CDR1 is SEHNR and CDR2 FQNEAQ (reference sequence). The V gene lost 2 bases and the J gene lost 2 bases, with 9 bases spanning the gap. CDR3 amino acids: CASSLSTVTNEKLFF. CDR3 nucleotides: TGTGCCAGCAGCTTATCGACAGTCACTAATGAAAAACTGTTTTTT.

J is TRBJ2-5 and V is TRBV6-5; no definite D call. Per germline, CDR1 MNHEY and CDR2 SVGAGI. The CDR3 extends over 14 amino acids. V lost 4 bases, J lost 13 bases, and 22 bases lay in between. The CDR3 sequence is CASSSDHTLSGRYF. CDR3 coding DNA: TGTGCCAGCAGTTCGGATCACACACTTTCGGGCAGGTACTTC.

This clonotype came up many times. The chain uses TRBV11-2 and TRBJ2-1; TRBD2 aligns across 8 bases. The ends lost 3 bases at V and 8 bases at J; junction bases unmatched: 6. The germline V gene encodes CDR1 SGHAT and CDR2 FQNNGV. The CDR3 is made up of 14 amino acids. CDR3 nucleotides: TGTGCCAGCAGCTTCGGGGGGGGAGTCCATGAGCAGTTCTTC. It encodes CASSFGGGVHEQFF.

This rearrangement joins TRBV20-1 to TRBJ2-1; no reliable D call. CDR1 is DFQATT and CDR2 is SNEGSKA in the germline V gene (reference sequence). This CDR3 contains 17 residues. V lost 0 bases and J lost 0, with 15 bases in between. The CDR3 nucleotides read TGCAGTGCTAGAGATCGTGTTAGAGAGAACTCCTACAATGAGCAGTTCTTC. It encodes CSARDRVRENSYNEQFF.

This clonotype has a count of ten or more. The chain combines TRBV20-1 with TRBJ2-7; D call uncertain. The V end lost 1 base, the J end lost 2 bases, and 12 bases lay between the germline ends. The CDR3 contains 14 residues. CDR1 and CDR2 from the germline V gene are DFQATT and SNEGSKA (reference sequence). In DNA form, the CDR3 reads TGCAGTGCTAGAGGGACCCTAGGTCCCTACGAGCAGTACTTC. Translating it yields CSARGTLGPYEQYF.

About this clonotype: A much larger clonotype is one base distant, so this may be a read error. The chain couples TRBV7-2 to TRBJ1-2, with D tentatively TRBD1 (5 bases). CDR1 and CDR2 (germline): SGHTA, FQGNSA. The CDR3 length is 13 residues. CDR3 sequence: CVSSLGRDYGYTF. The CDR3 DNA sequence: TGTGTCAGCAGCTTAGGCAGGGATTATGGCTACACCTTC. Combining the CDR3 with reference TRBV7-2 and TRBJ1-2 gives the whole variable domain GAGVSQSPSNKVTEKGKDVELRCDPISGHTALYWYRQSLGQGLEFLIYFQGNSAPDKSGLPSDRFSAERTGGSVSTLTIQRTQQEDSAVYLCVSSLGRDYGYTFGSGTRLTVV.

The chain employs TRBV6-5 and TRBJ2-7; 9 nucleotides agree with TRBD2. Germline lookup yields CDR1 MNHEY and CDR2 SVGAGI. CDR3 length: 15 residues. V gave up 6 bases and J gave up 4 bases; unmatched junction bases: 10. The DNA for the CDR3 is TGTGCCAGCAGGTTAGGCGGGAGGGCCTCTTACGAGCAGTACTTC. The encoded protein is CASRLGGRASYEQYF.

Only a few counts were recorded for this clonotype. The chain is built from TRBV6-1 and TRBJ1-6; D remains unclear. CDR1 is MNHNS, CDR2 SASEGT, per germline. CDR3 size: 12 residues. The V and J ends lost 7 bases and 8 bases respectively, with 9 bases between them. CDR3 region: CASTQGYSPLHF. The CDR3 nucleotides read TGTGCCAGCACCCAAGGGTATTCACCCCTCCACTTT.